These 26 T cell receptor beta chains share one sample of origin, sequenced in a study of OX40 agonist ivuxolimab in advanced cancers. Profiling relied on immunoSEQ multiplex PCR, and the TCRdb table lists in-frame clones only, not all of them. The sample carries about 26,000 clones, 83% recorded once. The material sequenced was CD4+ or CD8+ T cells sorted from blood, taken in a trial of the OX40 agonist ivuxolimab. Source of these receptors: an adult with an advanced solid tumor such as melanoma, head and neck, liver or kidney cancer.

The DNA for the CDR3 is TGTGCCAGCAGCCTGAACCGGGGCCAGAACACCGGGGAGCTGTTTTTT. Translating it yields CASSLNRGQNTGELFF. The chain has TRBV7-2 and TRBJ2-2; possibly TRBD1 or TRBD2 for D (5 bases each). Trimming took 5 bases from V and 1 from J, leaving 14 bases between them. The CDR3 is 16 residues long. Germline CDR1 and CDR2: SGHTA and FQGNSA.

With respect to this clone: One end of the junction does not line up with germline, which may come from a read error. This chain uses TRBV10-3 with TRBJ1-3; D call uncertain. The CDR3 has 13 amino acids. Germline V CDR1 and CDR2: ENHRY, SYGVKD. DNA of the CDR3: TGCGCCATTCAAGAAAACTCTGGAAACACCATATATTTT. Translated: CAIQENSGNTIYF.

This chain links TRBV7-9 with TRBJ2-7; TRBD2 agrees at 8 bases. CDR1 and CDR2 (germline): SEHNR, FQNEAQ (reference sequence). After removal of 4 bases from V and 3 bases from J, the junction contained 11 bases not matched to a gene. The CDR3 has 16 amino acids. DNA of the CDR3: TGTGCCAGCAGCTATCCCCCCCGACTAGCGCTCTACGAGCAGTACTTC. Its translation: CASSYPPRLALYEQYF.

J is TRBJ1-5 and V is TRBV5-6; 8 bases are a match to TRBD1. Germline V gives CDR1 SGHDT, CDR2 YYEEEE. After removal of 4 bases from V and 1 base from J, the junction contained 1 base not matched to a gene. The CDR3 spans 14 residues. The CDR3 sequence: CASSRTGSNQPQHF. Written as DNA, the CDR3 is TGTGCCAGCAGCCGGACAGGGAGCAATCAGCCCCAGCATTTT. Together with reference TRBV5-6 and TRBJ1-5, the CDR3 gives the full variable domain: DAGVTQSPTHLIKTRGQQVTLRCSPKSGHDTVSWYQQALGQGPQFIFQYYEEEERQRGNFPDRFSGHQFPNYSSELNVNALLLGDSALYLCASSRTGSNQPQHFGDGTRLSIL.

The J gene is TRBJ1-6, the V gene TRBV7-6, with a tentative D call TRBD1 (5 bases). The CDR3 loop spans 18 amino acids. Trimming pared 5 bases from V and 13 bases from J, leaving 30 bases between. Germline V gene sequence: CDR1 SGHVS, CDR2 FNYEAQ. The CDR3 loop is CASSIEPRESALGGPLHF. CDR3 sequence (DNA): TGTGCCAGCAGCATAGAACCCCGGGAAAGCGCCCTGGGGGGGCCCCTCCACTTT.

The V and J genes are TRBV9 and TRBJ1-6; D ambiguous. V was clipped by 3 bases and J by 9 bases, with 13 bases between them. Per germline, CDR1 SGDLS and CDR2 YYNGEE. The CDR3 has 14 amino acids. CDR3 nucleotide sequence: TGTGCCAGCAGCGAATACGGAATAAGTTCACCCCTCCACTTT. Residues: CASSEYGISSPLHF.

This rearrangement joins TRBV5-5 to TRBJ2-2, with 7 bases identical to TRBD2. The CDR3 contains 16 residues. Trimming at V came to 2 bases and at J to 3 bases, leaving 7 bases not matched to a gene. CDR1 is SGHKS, CDR2 YYEKEE, per germline (reference sequence). CDR3 nucleotides: TGTGCCAGCAGCTTAGCGGGGTCAACTTACACCGGGGAGCTGTTTTTT. Its protein is CASSLAGSTYTGELFF. The full variable domain, rest sourced from reference TRBV5-5 and TRBJ2-2, is DAGVTQSPTHLIKTRGQQVTLRCSPISGHKSVSWYQQVLGQGPQFIFQYYEKEERGRGNFPDRFSARQFPNYSSELNVNALLLGDSALYLCASSLAGSTYTGELFFGEGSRLTVL.

The J gene is TRBJ2-4, the V gene TRBV6-1; a possible D gene is TRBD1 (6 bases). CDR3 length: 16 amino acids. V shed 3 bases and J shed 0 bases, with 12 bases lying between them. From germline, CDR1 is MNHNS and CDR2 SASEGT. CDR3 in amino acids: CASSERTVLAKNIQYF. The CDR3 DNA sequence: TGTGCCAGCAGTGAGAGGACAGTACTAGCCAAAAACATTCAGTACTTC.

The V call is TRBV7-2, the J call TRBJ1-1; no reliable D call. The CDR3 has 13 amino acids. V shed 0 bases and J shed 7 bases, with 9 bases lying between them. Germline CDR1 SGHTA, CDR2 FQGNSA. The CDR3 spells CASSLAVGGEAFF. CDR3 bases: TGTGCCAGCAGCTTAGCTGTGGGCGGTGAAGCTTTCTTT. Supplemented by reference TRBV7-2 and TRBJ1-1, the full variable domain reads GAGVSQSPSNKVTEKGKDVELRCDPISGHTALYWYRQSLGQGLEFLIYFQGNSAPDKSGLPSDRFSAERTGGSVSTLTIQRTQQEDSAVYLCASSLAVGGEAFFGQGTRLTVV.

This chain joins TRBV2 and TRBJ2-6; no definite D call. Per germline, CDR1 SNHLY and CDR2 FYNNEI. The CDR3 spans 16 residues. V lost 1 base, J lost 1 base, and 8 bases lay in between. The DNA for the CDR3 is TGTGCCAGCAGTGAAGTGAAAGCGTCTGGGGCCAACGTCCTGACTTTC. It translates to CASSEVKASGANVLTF.

The chain has TRBV4-1 and TRBJ1-2; tentatively, D is TRBD1 (5 bases). The CDR3 consists of 15 residues. V lost 1 base to trimming and J lost 7 bases, with 16 bases between them. CDR1 and CDR2 from the germline V gene are MGHRA and YSYEKL. CDR3 sequence: CASSQGTQGNVGYTF. The DNA of the CDR3 is TGCGCCAGCAGCCAAGGAACTCAGGGAAATGTTGGCTACACCTTC.

The chain joins TRBV6-1 to TRBJ2-7, with D possibly TRBD2 on 6 matching bases. V lost 2 bases and J lost 4, with 21 bases in between. The CDR3 runs to 17 residues. CDR1 MNHNS and CDR2 SASEGT come from the germline V gene. This chain's CDR3 is CASSEPYSGRGVYEQYF. The CDR3 bases are TGTGCCAGCAGTGAACCTTACTCTGGGCGCGGGGTTTACGAGCAGTACTTC.

This clone turned up a few times. The chain combines TRBV5-4 with TRBJ1-2, with 7 bases matching TRBD1. Germline trimming cut 4 bases from V and 3 bases from J; bases unmatched to any gene: 6. This CDR3 has 14 amino acids. CDR1 SGHNT and CDR2 YYREEE come from the germline V gene (reference sequence). The CDR3 nucleotides are TGTGCCAGCAGCGAATCGACAGGGCACTATGGCTACACCTTC. It specifies CASSESTGHYGYTF. The full variable domain, its missing parts supplied by reference TRBV5-4 and TRBJ1-2, is ETGVTQSPTHLIKTRGQQVTLRCSSQSGHNTVSWYQQALGQGPQFIFQYYREEENGRGNFPPRFSGLQFPNYSSELNVNALELDDSALYLCASSESTGHYGYTFGSGTRLTVV.

The chain combines TRBV27 with TRBJ1-6; TRBD1 aligns across 9 bases. Per the germline V gene, CDR1 is MNHEY and CDR2 is SMNVEV (reference sequence). The J segment lost 10 bases and the V segment lost 2 bases, leaving 3 bases of the junction unmatched. CDR3 length equals 14 residues. Here the CDR3 reads CASSLGQGNSPLHF. CDR3 sequence (DNA): TGTGCCAGCAGTTTAGGACAGGGGAACTCACCCCTCCACTTT.

CDR3 nucleotides: TGCGCCAGCAGCCGTCAGACGAACACTGAAGCTTTCTTT. Protein sequence: CASSRQTNTEAFF. The chain is built from TRBV4-1 and TRBJ1-1; no clear D gene. Germline V lookup: CDR1 MGHRA, CDR2 YSYEKL. The CDR3 sequence is 13 residues long. V was clipped by 4 bases and J by 1 base, with 7 bases between them.

This clone was recorded a few times. J is TRBJ1-3 and V is TRBV27; TRBD1 is a possible D gene (5 bases). Germline CDR1 MNHEY, CDR2 SMNVEV (reference sequence). Trimming shortened V by 3 bases and J by 2 bases, and 11 bases separated the two germline ends. CDR3 length: 15 amino acids. The CDR3 DNA sequence: TGTGCCAGCAGTTTTACAGGAGCGGCTGGAAACACCATATATTTT. This sequence encodes CASSFTGAAGNTIYF.

This clone came up a few times. This chain joins TRBV7-9 and TRBJ2-7, with a possible D match to TRBD1 (5 bases). Germline assignment: CDR1 SEHNR and CDR2 FQNEAQ (reference sequence). CDR3 length: 13 amino acids. Trimming pared 3 bases from V and 2 bases from J, leaving 8 bases between. CDR3 DNA sequence: TGTGCCAGCAGCTTGGTACAGGCCTACGAGCAGTACTTC. It codes for CASSLVQAYEQYF.

By share of the sample, this clone is medium-sized. The rearrangement links TRBV5-5 to TRBJ2-7; D perhaps matches TRBD1 (5 bases). V was trimmed by 2 bases and J by 2 bases, leaving 8 bases between them. In germline, CDR1 is SGHKS, CDR2 YYEKEE (reference sequence). The CDR3 totals 13 residues. Here the CDR3 reads CASSFTGAYEQYF. The CDR3 nucleotides are TGTGCCAGCAGCTTTACAGGAGCCTACGAGCAGTACTTC.

The chain uses TRBV6-5 and TRBJ1-2, with TRBD1 identical over 10 bases. J lost 7 bases, V lost 0 bases, and 5 bases had no gene match. Germline V gives CDR1 MNHEY, CDR2 SVGAGI. There are 15 residues in the CDR3. For the CDR3, the DNA is TGTGCCAGCAGTTACTCTGGGACAGGGGCTGGTGGCTACACCTTC. It translates to CASSYSGTGAGGYTF.

The rearrangement uses TRBV15 and TRBJ2-7; the match to TRBD1 covers 10 bases. The CDR3 loop spans 14 amino acids. Germline values: CDR1 LNHNV, CDR2 YYDKDF (reference sequence). The ends lost 1 base at V and 5 bases at J; junction bases unmatched: 2. The DNA of the CDR3 is TGTGCCACCAGCAGAGGAGGGACAGGGGACGAGCAGTACTTC. It yields the protein CATSRGGTGDEQYF.

The chain joins TRBV2 to TRBJ1-2; TRBD1 might be the D (6 bases). V dropped 9 bases and J dropped 2 bases, with 16 bases sitting between them. This CDR3 spans 14 amino acids. Germline V CDR1 and CDR2: SNHLY, FYNNEI. The CDR3 coding sequence is TGTGCCAGGGGGGACACCGATGGAAACTATGGCTACACCTTC. Translated, it gives CARGDTDGNYGYTF.

The V call is TRBV19, the J call TRBJ1-5, with D tentatively TRBD1 (5 bases). CDR3 length: 16 amino acids. The germline V gene has CDR1 LNHDA and CDR2 SQIVND (reference sequence). V was pared by 1 base and J by 1 base, with 11 bases between. CDR3 in amino acids: CASSIAWGSSNQPQHF. CDR3 sequence (DNA): TGTGCCAGTAGTATAGCTTGGGGGAGCAGCAATCAGCCCCAGCATTTT.

This chain connects TRBV7-9 to TRBJ1-5; possible D gene TRBD1, 6 bases. V lost 5 bases and J 5 bases, leaving 13 bases between the germline ends. CDR3 length: 14 amino acids. The V gene's germline CDR1 is SEHNR and CDR2 FQNEAQ (reference sequence). DNA of the CDR3: TGTGCCAGCAGCCCCCTCACAGGGCATCAGCCCCAGCATTTT. This sequence encodes CASSPLTGHQPQHF.

V is TRBV9 and J is TRBJ2-1, with 8 bases fitting TRBD2. Germline V gene sequence: CDR1 SGDLS, CDR2 YYNGEE. The J segment lost 7 bases and the V segment lost 4 bases, leaving 10 bases of the junction unmatched. The CDR3 runs 15 residues. The CDR3 loop reads CASSPRGGAGNEQFF. The DNA for the CDR3 is TGTGCCAGCAGCCCTCGGGGGGGAGCAGGGAATGAGCAGTTCTTC.

V and J are TRBV2 and TRBJ2-7; D gene unclear. Germline CDR1 is SNHLY and CDR2 is FYNNEI. V gave up 7 bases and J gave up 2 bases, with 12 bases separating them. This CDR3 is 13 amino acids long. The CDR3 DNA is TGTGCCAGCATGTCAGCTAGAGCCTACGAGCAGTACTTC. Translating gives CASMSARAYEQYF.

The rearrangement links TRBV25-1 to TRBJ1-6, with D hard to call. CDR3 length: 14 residues. In germline, CDR1 is MGHDK, CDR2 SYGVNS. Trimming took 4 bases from V and 8 from J, leaving 12 bases between them. CDR3 sequence: CASSGPVWYSPLHF. DNA of the CDR3: TGTGCCAGCAGTGGACCCGTATGGTATTCACCCCTCCACTTT.